This T cell receptor (beta chain) was recovered during a study of chemoradiotherapy in HPV16-positive cancers. About the study: A couple of HPV16-positive patients' cells yielded candidate HPV-specific clones and common motifs.

Assay used: immunoSEQ multiplex PCR; TCRdb lists only in-frame clones, some missing. The sample lists under 25,000 clones, more than 80% occurring once. For this clone: The junction departs from the called germline gene at one end, perhaps through a read error.

Per germline, CDR1 SSHAT and CDR2 FNYEAQ (reference sequence). The CDR3 is 10 amino acids. Sequencing was performed on blood, taken from a patient who underwent chemoradiotherapy. This TCR was sampled from a human donor with HPV-associated anogenital cancer. The chain has TRBV7-7 and TRBJ2-7; the D is unclear. The CDR3 nucleotides are TGTGCTAGCAGCTCAAGTGATGGGTACTTC. This sequence encodes CASSSSDGYF. The variable domain in full, completed from reference TRBV7-7 and TRBJ2-7, reads GAGVSQSPRYKVTKRGQDVTLRCDPISSHATLYWYQQALGQGPEFLTYFNYEAQPDKSGLPSDRFSAERPEGSISTLTIQRTEQRDSAMYRCASSSSDGYFGPGTRLTVT.